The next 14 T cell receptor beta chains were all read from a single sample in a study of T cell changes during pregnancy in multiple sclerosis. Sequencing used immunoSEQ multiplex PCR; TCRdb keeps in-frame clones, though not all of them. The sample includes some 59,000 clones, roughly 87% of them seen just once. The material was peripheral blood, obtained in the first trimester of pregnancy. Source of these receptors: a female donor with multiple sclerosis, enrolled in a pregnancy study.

CDR3 bases: TGTGCCAGCAACCAGGGACAGGGTGGAGGAAAACTGTTTTTT. Amino acids: CASNQGQGGGKLFF. V is TRBV7-9 and J is TRBJ1-4; TRBD1 matches at 9 bases. The CDR3 totals 14 residues. V shed 7 bases and J 10 bases; nucleotides not matched to a gene: 10. Germline V gene lookup returns CDR1 SEHNR and CDR2 FQNEAQ (reference sequence).

CDR3 nucleotide sequence: TGTGCCAGCAGTCCCGGGGGGGGTGGAGATACGCAGTATTTT. Protein product: CASSPGGGGDTQYF. This chain connects TRBV6-4 to TRBJ2-3, with 8 positions matching TRBD2. The length of the CDR3 is 14 residues. Germline assignment: CDR1 MRHNA and CDR2 SNTAGT. After removal of 5 bases from V and 5 bases from J, the junction contained 6 bases not matched to a gene.

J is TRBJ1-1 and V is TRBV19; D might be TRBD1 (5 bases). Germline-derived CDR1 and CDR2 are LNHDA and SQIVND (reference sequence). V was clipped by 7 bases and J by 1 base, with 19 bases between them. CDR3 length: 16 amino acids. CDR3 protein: CASTGREGLGNTEAFF. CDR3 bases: TGTGCCAGTACCGGGAGGGAGGGGTTGGGGAACACTGAAGCTTTCTTT.

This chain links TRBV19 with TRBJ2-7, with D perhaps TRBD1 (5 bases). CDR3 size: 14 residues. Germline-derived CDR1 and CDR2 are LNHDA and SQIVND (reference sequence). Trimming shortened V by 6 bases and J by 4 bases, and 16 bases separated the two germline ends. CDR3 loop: CASSELGASYEQYF. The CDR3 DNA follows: TGTGCCAGTAGCGAACTTGGGGCATCGTACGAGCAGTACTTC.

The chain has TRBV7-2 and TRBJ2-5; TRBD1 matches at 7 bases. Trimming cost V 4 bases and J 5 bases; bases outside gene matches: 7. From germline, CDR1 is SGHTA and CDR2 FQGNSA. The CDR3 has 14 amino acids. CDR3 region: CASSSRQGWETQYF. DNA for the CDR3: TGTGCCAGCAGCTCTCGACAGGGATGGGAGACCCAGTACTTC.

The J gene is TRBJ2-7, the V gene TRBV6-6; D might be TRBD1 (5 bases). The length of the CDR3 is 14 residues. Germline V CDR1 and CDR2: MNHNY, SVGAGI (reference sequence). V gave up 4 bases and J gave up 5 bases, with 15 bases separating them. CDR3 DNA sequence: TGTGCCAGCAGTTTCGGACACGTTCTCGACGAGCAGTACTTC. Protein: CASSFGHVLDEQYF.

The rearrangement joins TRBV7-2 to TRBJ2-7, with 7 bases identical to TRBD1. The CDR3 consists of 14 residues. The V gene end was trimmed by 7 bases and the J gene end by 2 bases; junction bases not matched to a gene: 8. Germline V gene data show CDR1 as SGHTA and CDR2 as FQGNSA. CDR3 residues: CASTRLGQTYEQYF. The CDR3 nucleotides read TGTGCCAGCACAAGACTGGGACAGACCTACGAGCAGTACTTC.

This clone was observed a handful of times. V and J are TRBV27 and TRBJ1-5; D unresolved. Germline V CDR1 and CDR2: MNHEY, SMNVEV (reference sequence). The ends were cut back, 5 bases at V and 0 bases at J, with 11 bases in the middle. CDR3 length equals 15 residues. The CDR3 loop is CASSQQQFSNQPQHF. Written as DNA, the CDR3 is TGTGCCAGCAGTCAACAACAATTTAGCAATCAGCCCCAGCATTTT.

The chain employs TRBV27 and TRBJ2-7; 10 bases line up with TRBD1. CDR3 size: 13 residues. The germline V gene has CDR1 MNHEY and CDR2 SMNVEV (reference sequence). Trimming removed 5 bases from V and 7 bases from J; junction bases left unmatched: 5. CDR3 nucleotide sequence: TGTGCCAGCAGTCCGGGACAGGGGTTTGAGCAGTACTTC. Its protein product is CASSPGQGFEQYF.

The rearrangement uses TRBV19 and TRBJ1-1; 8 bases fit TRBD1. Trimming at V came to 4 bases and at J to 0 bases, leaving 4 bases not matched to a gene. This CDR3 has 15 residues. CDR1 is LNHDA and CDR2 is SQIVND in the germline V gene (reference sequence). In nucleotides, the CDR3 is TGTGCCAGTAGTACCAGGGGGCCGGTGAACACTGAAGCTTTCTTT. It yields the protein CASSTRGPVNTEAFF.

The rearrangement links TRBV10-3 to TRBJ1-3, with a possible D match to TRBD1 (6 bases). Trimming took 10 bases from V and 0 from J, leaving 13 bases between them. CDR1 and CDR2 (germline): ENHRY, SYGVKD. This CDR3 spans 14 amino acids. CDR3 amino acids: CATAGATSGNTIYF. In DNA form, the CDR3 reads TGTGCCACGGCAGGGGCTACCTCTGGAAACACCATATATTTT.

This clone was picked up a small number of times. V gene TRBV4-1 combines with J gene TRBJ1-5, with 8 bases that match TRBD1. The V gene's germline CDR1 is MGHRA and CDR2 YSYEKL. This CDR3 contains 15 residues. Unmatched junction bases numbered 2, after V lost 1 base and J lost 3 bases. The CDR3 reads CASSQGTGHNQPQHF. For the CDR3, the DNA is TGCGCCAGCAGCCAAGGGACAGGGCACAATCAGCCCCAGCATTTT.

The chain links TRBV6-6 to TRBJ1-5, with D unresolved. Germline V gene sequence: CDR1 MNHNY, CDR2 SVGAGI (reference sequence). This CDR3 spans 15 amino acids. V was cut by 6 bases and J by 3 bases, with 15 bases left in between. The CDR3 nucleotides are TGTGCCAGCAGGAGAGGTATAGGAGACAATCAGCCCCAGCATTTT. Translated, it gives CASRRGIGDNQPQHF.

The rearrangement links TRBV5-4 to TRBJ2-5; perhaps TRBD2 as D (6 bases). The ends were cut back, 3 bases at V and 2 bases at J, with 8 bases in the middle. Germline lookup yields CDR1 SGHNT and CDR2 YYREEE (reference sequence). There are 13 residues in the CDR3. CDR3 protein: CASSWGLQETQYF. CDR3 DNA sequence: TGTGCCAGCAGCTGGGGACTTCAAGAGACCCAGTACTTC.